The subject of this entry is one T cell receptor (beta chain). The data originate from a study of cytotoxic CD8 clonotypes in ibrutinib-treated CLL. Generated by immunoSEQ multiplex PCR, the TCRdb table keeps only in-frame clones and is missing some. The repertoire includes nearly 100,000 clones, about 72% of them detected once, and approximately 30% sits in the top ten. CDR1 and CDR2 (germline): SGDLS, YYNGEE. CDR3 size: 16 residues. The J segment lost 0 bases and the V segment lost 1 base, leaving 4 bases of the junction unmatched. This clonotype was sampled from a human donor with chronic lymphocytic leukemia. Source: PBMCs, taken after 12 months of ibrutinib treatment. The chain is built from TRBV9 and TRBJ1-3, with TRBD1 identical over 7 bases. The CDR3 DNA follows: TGTGCCAGCAGCGTATCAGGGGGACGCTCTGGAAACACCATATATTTT. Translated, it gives CASSVSGGRSGNTIYF.